The T cell receptor (beta chain) under discussion was sequenced for a study of STAT5B mutations in CD4+ large granular lymphocyte leukemia. For the study at large: Anti-CD4 microbead selection came after CD8+ cell depletion in cryopreserved samples.

Overall study results and limits: TRBV06-family usage was enriched in top patient clones (8/27) versus controls (2/35).

Repertoires were generated with immunoSEQ multiplex PCR, while TCRdb's copy carries only in-frame clones and drops some. The data show about 9,500 clones, about four fifths seen once. Trimming took 1 base from V and 1 from J; bases not matched to a gene: 10. CDR3 length: 18 residues. CDR1 SGHNT and CDR2 YENEEA come from the germline V gene. Padova, Helsinki and Shinshu hematology units supplied the CD4+ T-LGLL patients. A note on this clone: The antigen is undetermined.

The V call is TRBV11-3, the J call TRBJ2-4; 7 nucleotides align to TRBD1. Sequenced material: PBMCs. The clonotype originates from a man in his sixties with CD4+ T-cell large granular lymphocyte leukemia. CDR3 in amino acids: CASSLGDRMGPAKNIQYF. The CDR3 coding sequence is TGTGCCAGCAGCTTAGGGGACAGAATGGGGCCGGCCAAAAACATTCAGTACTTC.